Below are 14 T cell receptor beta chains sequenced from a single sample in a study of monozygotic twins with inflammatory bowel disease. TCRdb re-called the 5' RACE reads and catalogs CDR3 proteins one per entry, DNA excluded. This table lists approximately 200,000 distinct CDR3 sequences. Sequencing input: blood. These receptors all come from a human donor with ulcerative colitis or Crohn's disease, or a healthy co-twin of an affected twin (not recorded which).

The gene calls are TRBV2 and TRBJ1-2. The CDR3 totals 13 residues. Germline-derived CDR1 and CDR2 are SNHLY and FYNNEI. CDR3 sequence reads: CASSPIGWDGYTF.

The genes are TRBV12-3 or TRBV12-4 and TRBJ2-7. This CDR3 comprises 12 residues. The CDR3 is CASSFGPYEQYF.

The rearrangement joins TRBV19 to TRBJ2-2; TCRdb picks TRBD1, but there is no DNA to check that call. The CDR3 runs 14 residues. Germline CDR1 reads LNHDA; CDR2 reads SQIVND (reference sequence). This CDR3 is CASSATGETGELFF.

This chain links TRBV7-3 with TRBJ2-2; TCRdb calls TRBD2, which cannot be checked without DNA. This CDR3 spans 18 amino acids. Per germline, CDR1 SGHTA and CDR2 FQGTGA. The CDR3 loop reads CASSLMGANIGETGELFF.

The rearrangement links TRBV20-1 to TRBJ1-5; the TRBD1 assignment by TCRdb is unverifiable without DNA. The CDR3 covers 14 residues. The V gene's germline CDR1 is DFQATT and CDR2 SNEGSKA (reference sequence). This CDR3 reads CSAGRQGGNQPQHF.

V gene TRBV4-2 combines with J gene TRBJ2-7; the D gene TCRdb calls, TRBD1, cannot be checked with no DNA. There are 12 residues in the CDR3. Germline CDR1 and CDR2: LGHNA and YNFKEQ. The CDR3: CASSRDTYEQYF.

The CDR3 here is CAWSVQWGTGGPGQYF. V gene TRBV30 combines with J gene TRBJ2-7; the D call from TCRdb, TRBD1, cannot be confirmed without DNA. The CDR3 has 16 amino acids. The germline CDR1 and CDR2 sequences are GTSNPN and SVGIG (reference sequence). Full variable domain (outside the CDR3, taken from reference TRBV30 and TRBJ2-7): SQTIHQWPATLVQPVGSPLSLECTVEGTSNPNLYWYRQAAGRGLQLLFYSVGIGQISSEVPQNLSASRPQDRQFILSSKKLLLSDSGFYLCAWSVQWGTGGPGQYFGPGTRLTVT.

The V and J genes are TRBV10-3 and TRBJ1-2; TCRdb selects TRBD1, and the lack of DNA leaves this call unchecked. The germline gives CDR1 ENHRY, CDR2 SYGVKD. There are 14 residues in the CDR3. The CDR3 reads CAISDWTGGEGYTF.

The rearrangement joins TRBV20-1 to TRBJ2-5. Looked up from germline, CDR1 is DFQATT and CDR2 is SNEGSKA (reference sequence). The CDR3 has 13 residues. CDR3 residues: CSARDPSTQTQYF.

This chain's CDR3 is CASRAPRGDEQYF. The V and J genes are TRBV6-1 and TRBJ2-7; TCRdb designates TRBD1, a call that cannot be tested without DNA. The CDR3 sequence is 13 residues long. In germline, CDR1 is MNHNS, CDR2 SASEGT.

The chain carries TRBV5-1 and TRBJ2-5; the TCRdb call, TRBD1, lacks DNA for checking. The length of the CDR3 is 13 residues. Germline V gene data show CDR1 as SGHRS and CDR2 as YFSETQ. The CDR3 protein is CASSQGSQETQYF.

This sequence joins TRBV5-6 and TRBJ2-5; there is no DNA to check the TCRdb D call of TRBD1. The CDR3 length is 15 residues. The germline V gene has CDR1 SGHDT and CDR2 YYEEEE. CDR3 region: CASSLWGGVQETQYF.

CDR3 amino acids: CASSDGGYSYEQYF. The rearrangement uses TRBV3-1 and TRBJ2-7; TCRdb outputs TRBD1, but without DNA this stays unchecked. Germline CDR1 and CDR2: LGHDT and YNNKEL (reference sequence). The CDR3 loop spans 14 amino acids.

The CDR3 region is CAWSASGTAKETQYF. The chain employs TRBV30 and TRBJ2-5; absent DNA, TCRdb's TRBD1 call cannot be checked. There are 15 residues in the CDR3. Germline values: CDR1 GTSNPN, CDR2 SVGIG (reference sequence).